These T cell receptor beta chains were read from a single sample in a study of CD8 T cells in ankylosing spondylitis. TCRdb re-analysed the 5' RACE reads in MiXCR, keeping a single row per CDR3 protein. This sample has about 220,000 distinct CDR3 sequences, with about 10% found just once. Sequencing was performed on blood, either unsorted or a sorted T cell fraction (not recorded which). The receptor source for this set is a male donor with ankylosing spondylitis or in good health (not recorded which). CDR3s include the opening cysteine and the closing phenylalanine or tryptophan. D genes are given only for firm matches. Clone size is shown for a subset of rows, as once, few, many or a class of expanded clone.

TRBD1 many TRBJ1-6 TRBV27 18 CASSLFQDRGSLNSPLHF TGTGCCAGCAGTTTATTCCAGGACAGGGGCAGCCTAAATTCACCCCTCCACTTT
TRBD2 . TRBJ2-5 TRBV3-1 15 CASSQGLAGQETQYF TGTGCCAGCAGCCAGGGACTAGCGGGGCAAGAGACCCAGTACTTC
. . TRBJ1-2 TRBV3-1 14 CASSQQGGQYGYTF TGTGCCAGCAGCCAACAAGGGGGGCAGTATGGCTACACCTTC
. once TRBJ1-2 TRBV24-1 11 CATSDRHGYTF TGTGCCACCAGTGATCGCCATGGCTACACCTTC
. many TRBJ2-3 TRBV7-3 14 CASSLTGGTDTQYF TGTGCCAGCAGCTTAACAGGTGGCACAGATACGCAGTATTTT
TRBD1 many TRBJ2-1 TRBV5-1 15 CASSWGDRGQIEQFF TGCGCCAGCAGCTGGGGGGACAGGGGGCAGATTGAGCAGTTCTTC
TRBD1 . TRBJ1-5 TRBV2 14 CASSGNTGDQPQHF TGTGCCAGCAGTGGAAATACAGGGGATCAGCCCCAGCATTTT
. many TRBJ2-5 TRBV6-1 15 CASRRTGRVQETQYF TGTGCCAGCAGAAGAACCGGACGGGTCCAAGAGACCCAGTACTTC
. few TRBJ2-7 TRBV7-2 16 CASSVTPDPGTYEQYF TGTGCCAGCAGCGTAACCCCAGATCCGGGGACCTACGAGCAGTACTTC
. few TRBJ2-7 TRBV13 16 CASSLGGDGGPYEQYF TGTGCCAGCAGCTTAGGCGGCGACGGGGGGCCCTACGAGCAGTACTTC
TRBD1 few TRBJ1-3 TRBV11-2 15 CASLQGPESGNTIYF TGTGCCTCCCTACAGGGGCCGGAATCTGGAAACACCATATATTTT
TRBD2 . TRBJ2-7 TRBV29-1 13 CSVGQAGGYEQYF TGCAGCGTTGGACAGGCGGGGGGCTACGAGCAGTACTTC
. many TRBJ2-5 TRBV5-1 14 CASSLGAPQETQYF TGCGCCAGCAGCTTGGGTGCACCACAAGAGACCCAGTACTTC
TRBD2 many TRBJ2-1 TRBV12-3/TRBV12-4 10 CAMGGNEQFF TGTGCCATGGGAGGGAATGAGCAGTTCTTC
TRBD2 many TRBJ2-3 TRBV20-1 15 CSAVVAGVTTDTQYF TGCAGTGCCGTTGTAGCGGGGGTGACCACAGATACGCAGTATTTT
. many TRBJ2-4 TRBV21-1 14 CANPTALTKNIQYF TGTGCCAACCCGACCGCCCTGACCAAAAACATTCAGTACTTC
TRBD1 many TRBJ2-3 TRBV29-1 15 CSVERTGDGPDTQYF TGCAGCGTTGAGAGGACAGGGGATGGTCCAGATACGCAGTATTTT
. many TRBJ1-6 TRBV12-3/TRBV12-4 13 CASSAGRVSPLHF TGTGCCAGCAGTGCCGGCCGGGTTTCACCCCTCCACTTT
. many TRBJ1-1 TRBV29-1 11 CSSLDDTEAFF TGCAGCTCCCTGGACGATACTGAAGCTTTCTTT
TRBD1 many TRBJ1-5 TRBV12-3/TRBV12-4 14 CASSSGTGYQPQHF TGTGCCAGCAGTTCCGGGACAGGTTATCAGCCCCAGCATTTT
. many TRBJ2-4 TRBV12-3/TRBV12-4 14 CASSLVEGVGIQYF TGTGCCAGCAGTTTAGTGGAGGGGGTGGGCATTCAGTACTTC
TRBD2 . TRBJ2-3 TRBV5-8 14 CASSALSGGDTQYF TGTGCCAGCAGCGCCCTCAGCGGGGGAGATACGCAGTATTTT
TRBD1 many TRBJ1-3 TRBV12-3/TRBV12-4 16 CASQQGTGSSGNTIYF TGTGCCAGCCAACAAGGGACAGGGAGCTCTGGAAACACCATATATTTT
TRBD2 many TRBJ2-5 TRBV7-2 15 CASSLVRGGEETQYF TGTGCCAGCAGCTTAGTTCGCGGGGGAGAAGAGACCCAGTACTTC
TRBD1 . TRBJ2-1 TRBV5-1 15 CASSPRDRGHDEQFF TGCGCCAGCAGCCCGCGGGACAGGGGGCATGATGAGCAGTTCTTC
TRBD1 . TRBJ2-1 TRBV20-1 14 CSARKGASYNEQFF TGCAGTGCTAGGAAGGGGGCTTCATACAATGAGCAGTTCTTC
. . TRBJ2-5 TRBV6-1 15 CASSDPRGSQETQYF TGTGCCAGCAGCGACCCTAGGGGGTCCCAAGAGACCCAGTACTTC
TRBD2 . TRBJ2-7 TRBV3-1 14 CASSQSGAVYEQYF TGTGCCAGCAGCCAGAGCGGGGCGGTTTACGAGCAGTACTTC
. many TRBJ2-1 TRBV28 12 CASSLLRGQQFF TGTGCCAGCAGTTTACTCAGGGGACAGCAGTTCTTC
TRBD1 few TRBJ1-5 TRBV11-2 15 CASSLGMTGVQPQHF TGTGCCAGCAGCTTAGGGATGACAGGGGTTCAGCCCCAGCATTTT
. . TRBJ2-7 TRBV7-8 13 CASSSMEVGEQYF TGTGCCAGCAGCTCTATGGAGGTGGGCGAGCAGTACTTC
TRBD1 many TRBJ1-2 TRBV12-3/TRBV12-4 13 CASSSRTGDSYTF TGTGCCAGCAGTTCTCGGACAGGGGACAGCTACACCTTC
. many TRBJ2-3 TRBV29-1 13 CSVELNGRDTQYF TGCAGCGTTGAACTCAACGGCCGCGATACGCAGTATTTT
. many TRBJ1-2 TRBV28 12 CAISSGHYGYTF TGTGCCATCTCCTCAGGGCACTATGGCTACACCTTC
TRBD2 many TRBJ2-5 TRBV11-2 18 CASSPRRFSGGIQETQYF TGTGCCAGCAGCCCTCGTCGCTTTAGCGGGGGGATCCAAGAGACCCAGTACTTC
TRBD1 few TRBJ2-5 TRBV7-2 14 CASSLKGARETQYF TGTGCCAGCAGCTTAAAGGGGGCTAGGGAGACCCAGTACTTC
TRBD1 many TRBJ1-1 TRBV5-1 13 CASGSGGDTEAFF TGCGCCAGCGGGTCAGGGGGCGATACTGAAGCTTTCTTT
. few TRBJ2-5 TRBV3-1 13 CASSPRKTETQYF TGTGCCAGCAGCCCTAGGAAGACAGAGACCCAGTACTTC